These 18 T cell receptor beta chains were all obtained from the same sample, sequenced in a study of T cells in Graves' hyperthyroidism and ophthalmopathy. Researchers took RNA transcripts and amplified the TCR beta CDR3 regions from them. With the HTBI primer set, the TCR CDR3 went through a first round of RT-PCR. From the multiplex PCR reads, TCRdb called clonotypes with MiXCR, one entry per CDR3 protein. The sample carries approximately 520,000 distinct CDR3 sequences, more than 20% recorded once. Sequencing used blood. Receptors originate from a young man with Graves' hyperthyroidism.

The chain combines TRBV11-2 with TRBJ2-7, with TRBD1 identical over 7 bases. This CDR3 is 13 amino acids long. CDR1 is SGHAT and CDR2 is FQNNGV in the germline V gene. The J segment lost 6 bases and the V segment lost 5 bases, leaving 7 bases of the junction unmatched. This CDR3 reads CASSLGQAFEQYF. CDR3 DNA sequence: TGTGCCAGCAGCCTCGGACAGGCTTTCGAGCAGTACTTC.

V and J are TRBV9 and TRBJ2-7; D tentatively reads TRBD1 or TRBD2 (5 bases each). Trimming removed 2 bases at V and 5 bases at J, with 11 bases between. Germline assignment: CDR1 SGDLS and CDR2 YYNGEE. This CDR3 is 13 amino acids long. The DNA for the CDR3 is TGTGCCAGCAGCGTGGGGGTATACAACGAGCAGTACTTC. Protein product: CASSVGVYNEQYF.

This clonotype was observed once. Since a much larger clone is just one base distant, this may be a read error. This chain links TRBV5-6 with TRBJ2-2; 8 bases match TRBD2. Per germline, CDR1 SGHDT and CDR2 YYEEEE. CDR3 length: 17 residues. CDR3: CASSLGSGGLDTGELCF. DNA for the CDR3: TGTGCCAGCAGCTTGGGGAGCGGGGGCCTTGACACCGGGGAGCTGTGTTTT.

In this sample, this clonotype turned up many times. The chain carries TRBV29-1 and TRBJ2-7; a weak D match, TRBD1 (5 bases). The CDR3 extends over 13 amino acids. From germline, CDR1 is SQVTM and CDR2 ANQGSEA. Trimming removed 4 bases from V and 5 bases from J, with 15 bases in between. The CDR3 DNA is TGCAGCGTTGTGGTGGGGCGAAGCCACGAGCAGTACTTC. Its translation: CSVVVGRSHEQYF.

The V and J genes are TRBV10-3 and TRBJ2-6, with unresolved D. This CDR3 contains 16 residues. Germline lookup yields CDR1 ENHRY and CDR2 SYGVKD. With 0 bases removed from V and 2 bases from J, the gap between germline ends came to 8 bases. In DNA form, the CDR3 reads TGTGCCATCAGTGAGTCGAAATCGGCTGGGGCCAACGTCCTGACTTTC. As protein: CAISESKSAGANVLTF.

As to this clonotype: Germline and junction disagree at one end, which may indicate a read error. The chain carries TRBV6-5 and TRBJ1-1; no definite D call. Looked up from germline, CDR1 is MNHEY and CDR2 is SVGAGI. This CDR3 is built from 14 residues. For the CDR3, the DNA is TGTGTCAGCAGTTATCTCAGGACGAACACTGAAGCTTTCTTT. Translated: CVSSYLRTNTEAFF.

The genes are TRBV28 and TRBJ1-6; unclear D gene. The ends were cut back, 5 bases at V and 9 bases at J, with 26 bases in the middle. In germline, CDR1 is MDHEN, CDR2 SYDVKM. This CDR3 is 18 amino acids long. The CDR3 coding sequence is TGTGCCAGCAGTCTGGGTGGCTTCTCTAGATCGCCCATTTCACCCCTCCACTTT. Protein product: CASSLGGFSRSPISPLHF.

There are many counts of this clonotype. The chain joins TRBV12-3 or TRBV12-4 to TRBJ2-5; D gene uncertain. V was trimmed by 5 bases and J by 3 bases, leaving 19 bases between them. This CDR3 is built from 16 residues. CDR3 region: CASSKWETAVEETQYF. The CDR3 DNA reads TGTGCCAGCAGTAAATGGGAAACGGCGGTAGAAGAGACCCAGTACTTC.

In this sample, this clonotype turned up a few times. This chain uses TRBV4-2 with TRBJ1-3; D uncertain. The CDR3 spans 13 residues. Germline CDR1 reads LGHNA; CDR2 reads YNFKEQ. Trimming removed 7 bases at V and 4 bases at J, with 11 bases between. Written as DNA, the CDR3 is TGTGCCAGCAAACCAAGGGCCGGAAACACCATATATTTT. Translating it yields CASKPRAGNTIYF.

At least ten counts were recorded for this clonotype. V and J are TRBV20-1 and TRBJ2-2; 10 nucleotides line up with TRBD2. From germline, CDR1 is DFQATT and CDR2 SNEGSKA (reference sequence). CDR3 length equals 15 residues. V dropped 0 bases and J dropped 7; count of bases not matched to a gene: 5. CDR3 coding DNA: TGCAGTGCTAGAGAGGAGCGGGGGGGCCTCGGGGAGCTGTTTTTT. Translated, it gives CSAREERGGLGELFF.

This clonotype was observed many times. The chain combines TRBV28 with TRBJ2-7; no firm D call. This CDR3 comprises 14 residues. Trimming took 4 bases from V and 7 from J, leaving 17 bases between them. CDR1 MDHEN and CDR2 SYDVKM come from the germline V gene. CDR3 residues: CASSSLTRLEEQYF. CDR3 bases: TGTGCCAGCAGTTCTCTGACTCGTCTGGAAGAGCAGTACTTC. Drawing the rest from reference TRBV28 and TRBJ2-7, the complete variable domain is DVKVTQSSRYLVKRTGEKVFLECVQDMDHENMFWYRQDPGLGLRLIYFSYDVKMKEKGDIPEGYSVSREKKERFSLILESASTNQTSMYLCASSSLTRLEEQYFGPGTRLTVT.

This clonotype was counted ten times or more. The chain uses TRBV7-9 and TRBJ2-5; the match to TRBD1 covers 9 bases. The J segment lost 4 bases and the V segment lost 5 bases, leaving 11 bases of the junction unmatched. The CDR3 has 16 amino acids. CDR1 and CDR2 (germline): SEHNR, FQNEAQ (reference sequence). This chain's CDR3 is CASSPRTGERRETQYF. In DNA, the CDR3 is TGTGCCAGCAGCCCCAGGACAGGGGAGAGGCGAGAGACCCAGTACTTC.

This chain connects TRBV29-1 to TRBJ1-1; D call uncertain. Between the trimmed V and J ends, which lost 5 bases and 4 bases, there was a span of 11 bases. CDR3 size: 12 residues. The germline V gene encodes CDR1 SQVTM and CDR2 ANQGSEA. CDR3 residues: CSVQKSATEAFF. The CDR3 coding sequence is TGCAGCGTTCAGAAGAGTGCCACTGAAGCTTTCTTT.

This clonotype was seen many times. The chain joins TRBV20-1 to TRBJ1-1; the D is unclear. Trimming cost V 5 bases and J 6 bases, with 16 bases left between them. The CDR3 covers 13 residues. Germline V gives CDR1 DFQATT, CDR2 SNEGSKA (reference sequence). The CDR3 DNA follows: TGCAGTGCTCCCAGATCGGGGTACGCTGAAGCTTTCTTT. This encodes CSAPRSGYAEAFF.

This sequence joins TRBV11-2 and TRBJ2-7, with 8 positions matching TRBD2. Germline CDR1 SGHAT, CDR2 FQNNGV. V shed 1 base, J shed 1 base, and the junction held 6 bases outside the gene matches. The CDR3 spans 16 residues. The CDR3: CASSLGAGEGSYEQYF. The CDR3 nucleotides are TGTGCCAGCAGCTTAGGAGCGGGAGAAGGGTCCTACGAGCAGTACTTC.

This clonotype appeared many times. This chain uses TRBV27 with TRBJ2-7; 7 bases match TRBD1. The length of the CDR3 is 15 residues. V gave up 4 bases and J gave up 0 bases; unmatched junction bases: 6. Germline-derived CDR1 and CDR2 are MNHEY and SMNVEV (reference sequence). The CDR3 DNA follows: TGTGCCAGCAGTTCCTACGGGGACAGCTCCTACGAGCAGTACTTC. Its protein product is CASSSYGDSSYEQYF.

This clonotype was counted between two and nine times. The gene calls are TRBV28 and TRBJ2-5; D gene ambiguous. The length of the CDR3 is 13 residues. V lost 6 bases and J lost 1, with 9 bases in between. Germline CDR1 and CDR2: MDHEN and SYDVKM. Here the CDR3 DNA reads TGTGCCAGCAGCCCGGATGTCCAAGAGACCCAGTACTTC. Encoded protein: CASSPDVQETQYF.

This clonotype was observed at least ten times. The chain carries TRBV6-5 and TRBJ1-2; 7 nucleotides align to TRBD1. The CDR3 has 14 residues. Germline CDR1 is MNHEY and CDR2 is SVGAGI. Trimming took 3 bases from V and 4 from J; bases not matched to a gene: 5. Here the CDR3 DNA reads TGTGCCAGCAGTTATGGGGACAGCCTCTATGGCTACACCTTC. This codes for CASSYGDSLYGYTF.